Listed below are T cell receptor beta chains from one sample, sequenced in a study of beta chain features in type 1 diabetes. Libraries were prepared by immunoSEQ multiplex PCR; TCRdb keeps only in-frame clonotypes and omits some of them. The top ten clones hold around 0.015% of a sample with around 310,000 clones, 11% of them seen once. The sequenced sample consisted of naive CD4+ T cells from blood. The origin of the receptors is a woman aged 25 to 39 in good health. CDR3s include the opening cysteine and the closing phenylalanine or tryptophan. The D gene is left open where the match is weak. Clone size is shown for a subset of rows, as once, few, many or a class of expanded clone.

CDR3aa	CDR3nt	d_gene	abundance	v_gene	j_gene
CASSLTETF	TGTGCCAGCAGCTTAACAGAAACCTTC	NA	NA	TRBV11-3	TRBJ1-2
CASSQLQDSGMGTDTQYF	TGTGCCAGCAGCCAACTCCAGGATAGCGGAATGGGGACAGATACGCAGTATTTT	NA	few	TRBV4-2	TRBJ2-3
CASSQLLALSYNEQFF	TGTGCCAGCAGCCAGCTACTAGCGTTGTCCTACAATGAGCAGTTCTTC	TRBD2	NA	TRBV4-2	TRBJ2-1
CASSETGAGANVLTF	TGTGCCAGCAGCGAAACAGGGGCTGGGGCCAACGTCCTGACTTTC	TRBD1	few	TRBV2	TRBJ2-6
CSVRQGMPGYTF	TGCAGCGTTCGGCAGGGAATGCCTGGCTACACCTTC	NA	few	TRBV29-1	TRBJ1-2
CASSLAGGAGDNEQFF	TGCGCCAGCAGCTTGGCTGGGGGCGCGGGGGACAATGAGCAGTTCTTC	NA	NA	TRBV5-1	TRBJ2-1
CASSDSTGKGYNEQFF	TGTGCCAGCAGTGATTCGACAGGGAAAGGATACAATGAGCAGTTCTTC	TRBD1	few	TRBV25-1	TRBJ2-1
CASSLVVGLAGRGELFF	TGTGCCAGCAGCTTAGTTGTAGGACTAGCGGGACGCGGGGAGCTGTTTTTT	TRBD2	few	TRBV11-2	TRBJ2-2
CASSLAGRLYNEQFF	TGTGCCAGCAGTTTAGCGGGACGCTTATACAATGAGCAGTTCTTC	NA	NA	TRBV28	TRBJ2-1
CASSALTYEQYF	TGTGCCAGCAGCGCCCTAACCTACGAGCAGTACTTC	NA	NA	TRBV9	TRBJ2-7
CASSSTDRGNGGYTF	TGTGCCAGCAGCTCGACCGACAGGGGTAACGGTGGCTACACCTTC	TRBD1	few	TRBV7-9	TRBJ1-2
CASSSRQGTTGELFF	TGTGCCAGCAGCTCACGACAGGGAACTACCGGGGAGCTGTTTTTT	TRBD1	few	TRBV7-2	TRBJ2-2
CASSPGTSGDSSTDTQYF	TGTGCCAGCAGCCCCGGGACTAGCGGAGACTCTAGCACAGATACGCAGTATTTT	TRBD2	few	TRBV7-9	TRBJ2-3
CASSPLAAGTYEQYF	TGTGCCAGCAGCCCACTGGCCGCGGGGACCTACGAGCAGTACTTC	NA	few	TRBV7-9	TRBJ2-7
CSVALGTSAGSWEGDQYF	TGCAGCGTGGCCCTCGGGACTAGCGCCGGGTCGTGGGAGGGGGACCAGTACTTC	TRBD2	NA	TRBV29-1	TRBJ2-5
CASSQGTSGTGELFF	TGCGCCAGCAGCCAAGGGACTAGCGGAACCGGGGAGCTGTTTTTT	TRBD2	many	TRBV4-3	TRBJ2-2
CASSEGLNEQFF	TGTGCCAGCAGCGAGGGTCTCAATGAGCAGTTCTTC	NA	few	TRBV28	TRBJ2-1
CASSLRRTDTQYF	TGTGCCAGCAGCTTACGTCGGACAGATACGCAGTATTTT	NA	NA	TRBV11-1	TRBJ2-3
CASGTSGRRGEQFF	TGTGCCAGTGGGACTAGCGGGAGGCGGGGTGAGCAGTTCTTC	TRBD2	NA	TRBV19	TRBJ2-1
CSVEKSGTGRRMVQFF	TGCAGCGTTGAAAAGTCCGGGACAGGGCGTCGTATGGTGCAGTTCTTC	TRBD1	few	TRBV29-1	TRBJ2-1
CATSRDPIASYNEQFF	TGTGCCACCAGCAGAGATCCGATAGCCTCCTACAATGAGCAGTTCTTC	NA	NA	TRBV15	TRBJ2-1
CASRENRGLAYGYTF	TGTGCCAGCAGGGAGAACAGGGGATTGGCCTATGGCTACACCTTC	TRBD1	few	TRBV6-1	TRBJ1-2
CASSQDPRISYEQYF	TGCGCCAGCAGCCAAGATCCCCGTATCTCCTACGAGCAGTACTTC	NA	few	TRBV4-3	TRBJ2-7
CASSYAPSPDTQYF	TGTGCCAGCAGCTACGCCCCTAGCCCAGATACGCAGTATTTT	NA	NA	TRBV7-2	TRBJ2-3
CASSLAVLADSYNEQFF	TGTGCCAGCAGCTTGGCTGTTTTGGCGGACTCCTACAATGAGCAGTTCTTC	NA	few	TRBV5-4	TRBJ2-1
CASSLGGYEQYF	TGTGCCAGCAGTTTGGGGGGTTACGAGCAGTACTTC	NA	few	TRBV28	TRBJ2-7
CASSSRQGQYTEAFF	TGTGCCAGCAGCTCTCGACAGGGGCAATACACTGAAGCTTTCTTT	TRBD1	few	TRBV7-2	TRBJ1-1
CAWSTQGGNTEAFF	TGTGCCTGGAGTACACAGGGGGGAAACACTGAAGCTTTCTTT	TRBD1	NA	TRBV30	TRBJ1-1
CASSLTSGSSTGELFF	TGTGCCAGCAGCTTGACTAGCGGGAGTAGCACCGGGGAGCTGTTTTTT	TRBD2	few	TRBV11-2	TRBJ2-2
CASSYRQGGLYEQYF	TGTGCCAGCAGTTACCGACAGGGAGGACTCTACGAGCAGTACTTC	NA	NA	TRBV27	TRBJ2-7
CASSVWTGKETQYF	TGTGCCAGTAGTGTCTGGACAGGGAAAGAGACCCAGTACTTC	TRBD1	few	TRBV19	TRBJ2-5
CASSLDFHEQYF	TGTGCCAGCAGCTTAGACTTCCACGAGCAGTACTTC	NA	few	TRBV7-2	TRBJ2-7
CSVAEVGNTEAFF	TGCAGCGTTGCCGAGGTGGGGAACACTGAAGCTTTCTTT	NA	NA	TRBV29-1	TRBJ1-1
CASSGVGATEAFF	TGTGCCAGCAGCGGGGTGGGGGCCACTGAAGCTTTCTTT	NA	NA	TRBV5-6	TRBJ1-1
CASSQDSGQEDIQYF	TGTGCCAGCAGCCAAGATTCGGGACAGGAGGACATTCAGTACTTC	TRBD1	NA	TRBV5-4	TRBJ2-4
CASSLVGNSITEAFF	TGTGCCAGCAGCTTAGTCGGTAATAGTATCACTGAAGCTTTCTTT	NA	few	TRBV7-8	TRBJ1-1
CASSLQRGGETQYF	TGTGCCAGCAGCTTACAGCGGGGGGGGGAGACCCAGTACTTC	TRBD2	NA	TRBV7-2	TRBJ2-5
CASSYDFLEGYTF	TGTGCCAGCAGTTACGACTTTCTTGAAGGCTACACCTTC	NA	few	TRBV6-5	TRBJ1-2
CASSPSRVVGNEQFF	TGTGCCAGCAGTCCATCCAGGGTTGTTGGGAATGAGCAGTTCTTC	NA	few	TRBV6-5	TRBJ2-1
CASSSSGTGVGELFF	TGTGCCAGCAGCTCCTCCGGGACAGGGGTCGGGGAGCTGTTTTTT	TRBD1	NA	TRBV7-3	TRBJ2-2
CASSLSRGGLVFF	TGTGCCAGCAGCTTATCCCGAGGGGGATTGGTGTTTTTT	NA	NA	TRBV7-6	TRBJ2-2
CASTLRGGAYGYTF	TGTGCCAGCACCCTCCGGGGGGGGGCTTATGGCTACACCTTC	NA	NA	TRBV28	TRBJ1-2
CAWSVSSFGEQYF	TGTGCCTGGAGTGTATCTAGCTTCGGCGAGCAGTACTTC	NA	NA	TRBV30	TRBJ2-7
CASSVAGGWNTGELFF	TGTGCCAGCAGCGTAGCCGGCGGGTGGAACACCGGGGAGCTGTTTTTT	NA	NA	TRBV9	TRBJ2-2
CASSRTGFAETQYF	TGTGCCAGCAGCCGGACAGGGTTTGCCGAGACCCAGTACTTC	TRBD1	NA	TRBV7-3	TRBJ2-5
CASSPRTGGSSEQYF	TGTGCCAGCAGCCCTCGGACAGGGGGTTCATCCGAGCAGTACTTC	TRBD1	NA	TRBV27	TRBJ2-7
CASNPETGSKIYEQYF	TGCGCCAGCAATCCAGAGACAGGTAGTAAAATCTACGAGCAGTACTTC	NA	few	TRBV23-1	TRBJ2-7
CASTLYRGHTDTQYF	TGTGCCAGCACCTTATACAGGGGGCACACAGATACGCAGTATTTT	TRBD1	few	TRBV27	TRBJ2-3
CASSWGQVYEQYF	TGCGCCAGCAGCTGGGGACAGGTCTACGAGCAGTACTTC	TRBD1	NA	TRBV5-1	TRBJ2-7
CASSFRLTSGNSYEQYF	TGTGCCAGCAGCTTCCGATTGACTAGCGGAAACTCCTACGAGCAGTACTTC	TRBD2	few	TRBV7-2	TRBJ2-7
CASSSSGTTDTQYF	TGTGCCAGCAGTTCCTCCGGGACTACTGACACGCAGTATTTT	TRBD2	NA	TRBV28	TRBJ2-3